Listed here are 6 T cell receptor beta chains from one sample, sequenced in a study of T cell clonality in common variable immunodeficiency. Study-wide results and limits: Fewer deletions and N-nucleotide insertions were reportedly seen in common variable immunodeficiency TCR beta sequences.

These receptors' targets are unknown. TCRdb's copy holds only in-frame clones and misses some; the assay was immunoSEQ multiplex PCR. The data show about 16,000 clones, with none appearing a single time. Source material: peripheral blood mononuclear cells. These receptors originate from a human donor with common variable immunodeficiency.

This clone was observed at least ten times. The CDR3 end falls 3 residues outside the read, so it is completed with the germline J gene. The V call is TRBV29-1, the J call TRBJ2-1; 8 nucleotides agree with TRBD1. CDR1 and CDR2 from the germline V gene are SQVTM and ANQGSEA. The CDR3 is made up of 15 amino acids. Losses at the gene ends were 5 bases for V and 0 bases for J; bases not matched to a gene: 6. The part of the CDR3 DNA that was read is TGCAGCGTTCGGCCGGGACAGGCCTCCTACAATGAG. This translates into CSVRPGQASYNE. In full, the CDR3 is CSVRPGQASYNEQFF.

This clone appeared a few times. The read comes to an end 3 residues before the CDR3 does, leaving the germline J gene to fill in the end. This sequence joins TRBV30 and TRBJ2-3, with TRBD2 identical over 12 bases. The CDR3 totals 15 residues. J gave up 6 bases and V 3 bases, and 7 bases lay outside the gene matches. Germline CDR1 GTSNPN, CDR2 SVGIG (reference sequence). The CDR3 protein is CAWSALAGGLDTQYF. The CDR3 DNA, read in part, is TGTGCCTGGAGCGCGCTAGCGGGGGGGCTGGATACG.

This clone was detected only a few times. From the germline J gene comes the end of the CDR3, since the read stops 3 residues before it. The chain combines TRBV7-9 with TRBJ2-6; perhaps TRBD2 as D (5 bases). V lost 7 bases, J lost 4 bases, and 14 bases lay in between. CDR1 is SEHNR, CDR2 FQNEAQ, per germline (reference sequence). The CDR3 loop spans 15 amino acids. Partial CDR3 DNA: TGTGCCAGCACCTTCCGGGGAACGGGGGCCAACGTC. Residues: CASTFRGTGANV. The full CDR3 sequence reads CASTFRGTGANVLTF.

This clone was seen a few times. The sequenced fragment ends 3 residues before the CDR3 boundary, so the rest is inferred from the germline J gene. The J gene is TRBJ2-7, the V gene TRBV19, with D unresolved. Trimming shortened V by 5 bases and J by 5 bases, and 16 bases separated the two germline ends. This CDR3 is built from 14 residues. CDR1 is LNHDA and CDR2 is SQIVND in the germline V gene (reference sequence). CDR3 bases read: TGTGCCAGTAGTCAGGCCGGTTTTATGGACGAG. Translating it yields CASSQAGFMDE. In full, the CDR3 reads CASSQAGFMDEQYF.

The CDR3 bases that were read are TGTGCCAGCAGCTTGGGAGGTTCGGGGGAACAGGTA. It is translated as CASSLGGSGEQV. The whole CDR3 protein reads CASSLGGSGEQVAFF. The chain recombines TRBV11-3 with TRBJ1-1; tentative D call: TRBD1 (5 bases). The read ends 3 residues shy of where the CDR3 ends; the end is completed using the germline J gene. This CDR3 is 15 amino acids long. Germline V CDR1 and CDR2: SGHNT, YENEEA.

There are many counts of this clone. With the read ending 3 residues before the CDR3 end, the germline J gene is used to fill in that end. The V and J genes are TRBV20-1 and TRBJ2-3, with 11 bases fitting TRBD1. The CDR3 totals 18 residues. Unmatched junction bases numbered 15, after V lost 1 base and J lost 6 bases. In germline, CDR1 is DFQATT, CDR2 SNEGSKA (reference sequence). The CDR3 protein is CSARGGGQGDHDWDTQYF. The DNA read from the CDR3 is TGCAGTGCTAGAGGAGGGGGACAGGGGGATCACGATTGGGATACG.